These 24 T cell receptor beta chains originate from one sample sequenced in a study of CD8+ T cells in alopecia areata (dated by TCRdb to the late 2010s). Read against the paper, the sample's time point label means: less than five weeks on oral tofacitinib. Per the publication, the treatment or condition label means: oral pan-JAK inhibitor, 5-10 mg twice daily. The library was prepared using the immunoSEQ multiplex PCR assay. To provide template for TCR sequencing, every sample had RNA extracted and reverse transcribed into cDNA. TCRdb mirrors the immuneACCESS table, restricted to in-frame sequences. Some clones are absent from its copies; in checked studies, under half trace to an unresolved V gene, and the reason for the others is unknown. For this sample the table gives about 220,000 clones, of which more than 45% were detected only once. The leading ten clones occupy around 1.6% of the sample.

Here the sequenced sample was CD4+ T cells sorted from blood, taken at week 4, from a patient treated with tofacitinib. The receptors were sampled from a human donor with alopecia areata.

The chain carries TRBV27 and TRBJ2-7, with D possibly being TRBD2 (6 bases). The V end was cut by 2 bases, the J end by 8 bases, with 22 bases between. Germline V lookup: CDR1 MNHEY, CDR2 SMNVEV (reference sequence). CDR3 length: 16 amino acids. The CDR3 is CASSLAREPLAGKQYF. In DNA form, the CDR3 reads TGTGCCAGCAGTTTAGCCCGGGAGCCTCTCGCCGGGAAGCAGTACTTC.

The chain employs TRBV4-3 and TRBJ2-1; unclear D gene. The CDR3 length is 15 residues. V dropped 0 bases and J dropped 4 bases, with 10 bases sitting between them. The germline V gene has CDR1 LGHNA and CDR2 YSLEER. CDR3 nucleotides: TGCGCCAGCAGCCAAGACAGCGATCGGTACAATGAGCAGTTCTTC. Protein: CASSQDSDRYNEQFF.

A few counts support this clone. The chain uses TRBV7-9 and TRBJ2-3; no reliable D call. Germline V gives CDR1 SEHNR, CDR2 FQNEAQ (reference sequence). The CDR3 sequence is 11 residues long. V lost 5 bases and J 1 base, leaving 1 base between the germline ends. CDR3 residues: CASSRTDTQYF. The CDR3 bases are TGTGCCAGCAGCCGCACAGATACGCAGTATTTT.

V and J are TRBV7-2 and TRBJ2-5; D perhaps matches TRBD1 (5 bases). Trimming shortened V by 5 bases and J by 0 bases, and 16 bases separated the two germline ends. Germline values: CDR1 SGHTA, CDR2 FQGNSA. The CDR3 runs to 16 residues. CDR3 DNA sequence: TGTGCCAGCAGCACAAAGGCAGGGATGTACCAAGAGACCCAGTACTTC. It codes for CASSTKAGMYQETQYF.

The V call is TRBV4-2, the J call TRBJ2-2; D not resolved. This CDR3 is built from 14 residues. V gave up 0 bases and J gave up 7 bases, with 9 bases separating them. Germline CDR1 LGHNA, CDR2 YNFKEQ. CDR3 region: CASSQDDRVGELFF. The CDR3 DNA reads TGTGCCAGCAGCCAAGATGACCGCGTCGGGGAGCTGTTTTTT.

J is TRBJ2-2 and V is TRBV5-6; 8 bases are shared with TRBD1. V gave up 2 bases and J gave up 2 bases; unmatched junction bases: 5. The CDR3 loop spans 16 amino acids. From germline, CDR1 is SGHDT and CDR2 YYEEEE. The DNA of the CDR3 is TGTGCCAGCAGCTTTCGGACAGGGCTAAACACCGGGGAGCTGTTTTTT. Its protein is CASSFRTGLNTGELFF.

This chain links TRBV29-1 with TRBJ1-5, with 9 bases fitting TRBD1. From germline, CDR1 is SQVTM and CDR2 ANQGSEA. The J segment lost 4 bases and the V segment lost 4 bases, leaving 5 bases of the junction unmatched. This CDR3 comprises 14 residues. In nucleotides, the CDR3 is TGCAGCGTTGCGGGACAGGGTCAGAATCAGCCCCAGCATTTT. Its translation: CSVAGQGQNQPQHF.

This clone was recorded only once. V gene TRBV28 combines with J gene TRBJ2-7; D assignment may be TRBD1 or TRBD2 (5 bases each). V shed 4 bases and J shed 1 base, with 11 bases lying between them. Germline V gene sequence: CDR1 MDHEN, CDR2 SYDVKM. The CDR3 is made up of 14 amino acids. This CDR3 reads CASSWDVMSYEQYF. CDR3 coding DNA: TGTGCCAGCAGTTGGGACGTAATGTCCTACGAGCAGTACTTC.

V usage is TRBV11-2 and J usage is TRBJ2-7, with 10 bases matching TRBD2. Germline CDR1 reads SGHAT; CDR2 reads FQNNGV. The CDR3 runs to 18 residues. V shed 3 bases and J 6 bases; nucleotides not matched to a gene: 17. CDR3 in amino acids: CASSFSNSRAGGPREQYF. The CDR3 DNA reads TGTGCCAGCAGCTTTTCCAATTCCCGAGCGGGGGGGCCACGCGAGCAGTACTTC.

The table lists this clone with a count of one. V and J are TRBV4-3 and TRBJ2-1; possible D gene TRBD1, 6 bases. Germline values: CDR1 LGHNA, CDR2 YSLEER. The CDR3 runs 14 residues. Trimming cost V 4 bases and J 4 bases, with 11 bases left between them. The CDR3 sequence is CASSRAGVYNEQFF. CDR3 nucleotide sequence: TGCGCCAGCAGCCGAGCAGGGGTTTACAATGAGCAGTTCTTC.

This clone has more than one count but fewer than ten. The chain joins TRBV29-1 to TRBJ2-1; 8 bases are a match to TRBD2. The CDR3 extends over 15 amino acids. Trimming cost V 5 bases and J 0 bases; bases outside gene matches: 6. Germline CDR1 SQVTM, CDR2 ANQGSEA. The CDR3 bases are TGCAGCGTTAAGAGCGGGACTAGCTCCTACAATGAGCAGTTCTTC. The encoded protein is CSVKSGTSSYNEQFF.

This sequence joins TRBV2 and TRBJ1-5; TRBD1 matches at 7 bases. The CDR3 runs 15 residues. Germline values: CDR1 SNHLY, CDR2 FYNNEI. J lost 4 bases, V lost 7 bases, and 10 bases had no gene match. The DNA of the CDR3 is TGTGCCAGCACTCTGACAGGGTCGTTTAATCAGCCCCAGCATTTT. This encodes CASTLTGSFNQPQHF.

V usage is TRBV20-1 and J usage is TRBJ2-1, with D possibly being TRBD1 or TRBD2 (5 bases each). The V gene lost 8 bases and the J gene lost 8 bases, with 13 bases spanning the gap. CDR3 length: 11 residues. CDR1 DFQATT and CDR2 SNEGSKA come from the germline V gene (reference sequence). CDR3 nucleotides: TGCAGTTCGATGGGGGTCGATGAGCAGTTCTTC. This translates into CSSMGVDEQFF.

A few counts support this clone. The CDR3 coding sequence is TGTGCCAGCAGCTTAGCGGTTTCTGGGGCCAACGTCCTGACTTTC. This sequence encodes CASSLAVSGANVLTF. This chain links TRBV7-2 with TRBJ2-6, with D uncertain. From germline, CDR1 is SGHTA and CDR2 FQGNSA. CDR3 length: 15 residues. V gave up 0 bases and J gave up 1 base, with 4 bases separating them.

Turning to this clone: The junction and the germline gene differ at one end; a read error may be behind it. CDR3 DNA sequence: TGTGCCAGCAGTGAAGAGGGGATGGGGTTT. Protein sequence: CASSEEGMGF. The genes are TRBV6-1 and TRBJ1-1; tentative D call: TRBD1 (5 bases). The CDR3 has 10 residues. CDR1 is MNHNS and CDR2 is SASEGT in the germline V gene.

In its sample, this clone was seen a few times. The chain has TRBV10-1 and TRBJ2-5; a possible D gene is TRBD1 (5 bases). The V end was cut by 0 bases, the J end by 5 bases, with 10 bases between. The CDR3 is 14 residues long. Germline loops: CDR1 WNHNN, CDR2 SYGVQD (reference sequence). The CDR3 bases are TGCGCCAGCAGTGAGTCTGTGGGGCGGGAGACCCAGTACTTC. This sequence encodes CASSESVGRETQYF.

The chain employs TRBV5-6 and TRBJ2-1, with 9 bases aligning to TRBD2. With 1 base clipped from V and 9 bases from J, the junction kept 5 bases outside the gene matches. Germline CDR1 SGHDT, CDR2 YYEEEE. The CDR3 is made up of 14 amino acids. CDR3 region: CASSLIQRGAEQFF. CDR3 coding DNA: TGTGCCAGCAGCTTGATCCAGCGGGGGGCTGAGCAGTTCTTC.

V is TRBV15 and J is TRBJ2-7, with TRBD2 as a possible D gene (5 bases). The CDR3 runs 14 residues. Germline values: CDR1 LNHNV, CDR2 YYDKDF (reference sequence). V dropped 0 bases and J dropped 6 bases, with 12 bases sitting between them. CDR3 bases: TGTGCCACCAGCAGAGATTCGTCTAGCCGCGAGCAGTACTTC. Protein sequence: CATSRDSSSREQYF.

The chain carries TRBV30 and TRBJ2-7; D might be TRBD2 (5 bases). The CDR3 is made up of 12 amino acids. Deletions cut 2 bases from V and 3 bases from J, with 8 bases between. Germline CDR1 GTSNPN, CDR2 SVGIG (reference sequence). CDR3: CAWSYGGYEQYF. The CDR3 DNA follows: TGTGCCTGGAGTTATGGAGGCTACGAGCAGTACTTC.

Concerning this clone: One junction end disagrees with the germline gene, perhaps due to a read error. The chain employs TRBV29-1 and TRBJ2-1, with 10 bases that match TRBD2. Germline assignment: CDR1 SQVTM and CDR2 ANQGSEA. CDR3 length: 13 residues. CDR3: CSVEESLAGVPLF. The CDR3 nucleotides read TGCAGCGTTGAAGAGTCCCTAGCGGGGGTCCCCCTCTTC.

This clone has only a few counts. This chain joins TRBV5-1 and TRBJ1-2, with D perhaps matching TRBD1 (6 bases). The germline V gene has CDR1 SGHRS and CDR2 YFSETQ. This CDR3 is 12 amino acids long. Trimming removed 1 base at V and 6 bases at J, with 7 bases between. The CDR3 sequence is CASSLPGDGYTF. The CDR3 bases are TGCGCCAGCAGCTTGCCAGGGGATGGCTACACCTTC.

The rearrangement links TRBV19 to TRBJ2-7; 9 nucleotides align to TRBD1. With V trimmed by 5 bases and J by 1 base, 9 bases remained unmatched. This CDR3 is built from 16 residues. The germline CDR1 and CDR2 sequences are LNHDA and SQIVND (reference sequence). For the CDR3, the DNA is TGTGCCAGTAGTCCCCGACCGGACAGGGGTTCCTACGAGCAGTACTTC. Translating gives CASSPRPDRGSYEQYF.

In DNA form, the CDR3 reads TGCAGCGCCCTAGGGACAGGGGGCCGGGAAAAACTGTTTTTT. Its translation is CSALGTGGREKLFF. This chain uses TRBV29-1 with TRBJ1-4, with 12 bases that match TRBD1. J gave up 8 bases and V 7 bases, and 8 bases lay outside the gene matches. CDR3 length equals 14 residues. Germline-derived CDR1 and CDR2 are SQVTM and ANQGSEA.

The chain uses TRBV25-1 and TRBJ2-7, with no clear D. The CDR3 runs 14 residues. V was clipped by 3 bases and J by 5 bases, with 14 bases between them. The germline gives CDR1 MGHDK, CDR2 SYGVNS. CDR3 amino acids: CASSERYPRDEQYF. The CDR3 DNA is TGTGCCAGCAGTGAGAGGTACCCTAGGGACGAGCAGTACTTC.